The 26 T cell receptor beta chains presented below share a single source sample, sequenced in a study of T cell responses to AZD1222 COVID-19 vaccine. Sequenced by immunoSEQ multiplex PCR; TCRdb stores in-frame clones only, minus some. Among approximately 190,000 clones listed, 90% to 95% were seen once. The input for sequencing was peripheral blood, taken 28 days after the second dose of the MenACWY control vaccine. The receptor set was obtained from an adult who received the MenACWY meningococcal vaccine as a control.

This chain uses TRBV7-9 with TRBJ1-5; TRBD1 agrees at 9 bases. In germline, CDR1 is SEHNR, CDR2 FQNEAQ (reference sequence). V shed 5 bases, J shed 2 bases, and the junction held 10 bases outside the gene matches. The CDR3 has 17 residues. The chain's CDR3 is CASSTTTGGGGNQPQHF. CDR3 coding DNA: TGTGCCAGCAGCACCACAACAGGGGGCGGAGGCAATCAGCCCCAGCATTTT.

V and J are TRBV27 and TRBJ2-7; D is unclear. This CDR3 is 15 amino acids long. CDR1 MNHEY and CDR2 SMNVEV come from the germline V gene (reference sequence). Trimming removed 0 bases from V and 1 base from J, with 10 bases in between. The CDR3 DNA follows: TGTGCCAGCAGTTTATCGCTCCTACCTTCCTACGAGCAGTACTTC. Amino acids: CASSLSLLPSYEQYF.

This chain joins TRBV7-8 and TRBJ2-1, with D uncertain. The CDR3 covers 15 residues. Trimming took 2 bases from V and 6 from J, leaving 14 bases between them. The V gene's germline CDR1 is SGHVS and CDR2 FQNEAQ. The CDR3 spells CASSLNGPPINEQFF. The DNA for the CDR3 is TGTGCCAGCAGCTTAAATGGCCCTCCCATCAATGAGCAGTTCTTC.

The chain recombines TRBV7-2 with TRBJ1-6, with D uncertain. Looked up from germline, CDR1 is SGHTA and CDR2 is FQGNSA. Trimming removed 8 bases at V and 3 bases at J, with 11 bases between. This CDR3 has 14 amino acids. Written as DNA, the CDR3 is TGTGCCAGCTGGCGAGGCAGCTATAATTCACCCCTCCACTTT. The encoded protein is CASWRGSYNSPLHF.

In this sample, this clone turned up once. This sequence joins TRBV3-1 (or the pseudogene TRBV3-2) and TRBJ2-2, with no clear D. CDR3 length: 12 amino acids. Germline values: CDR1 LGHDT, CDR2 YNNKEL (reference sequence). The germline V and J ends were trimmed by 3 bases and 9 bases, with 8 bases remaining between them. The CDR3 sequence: CASSQGTRELFF. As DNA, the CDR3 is TGTGCCAGCAGCCAGGGAACCCGGGAGCTGTTTTTT.

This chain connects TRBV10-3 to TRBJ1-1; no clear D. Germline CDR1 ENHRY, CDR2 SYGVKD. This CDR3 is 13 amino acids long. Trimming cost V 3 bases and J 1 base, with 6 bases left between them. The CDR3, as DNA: TGTGCCATCAGTGATCCTCCGAACACTGAAGCTTTCTTT. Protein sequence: CAISDPPNTEAFF.

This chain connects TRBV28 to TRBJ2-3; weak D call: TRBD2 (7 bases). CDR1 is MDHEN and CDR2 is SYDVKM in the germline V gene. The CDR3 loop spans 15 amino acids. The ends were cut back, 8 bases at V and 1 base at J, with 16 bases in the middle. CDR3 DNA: TGTGCCAGCGTGGGGCGGGGGCAACGCACAGATACGCAGTATTTT. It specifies CASVGRGQRTDTQYF.

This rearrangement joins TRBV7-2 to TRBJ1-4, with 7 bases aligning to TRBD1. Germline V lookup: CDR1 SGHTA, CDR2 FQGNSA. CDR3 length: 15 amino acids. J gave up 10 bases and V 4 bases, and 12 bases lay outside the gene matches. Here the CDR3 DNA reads TGTGCCAGCAGCTCGTTGACAGGGATGGGGGGAAAACTGTTTTTT. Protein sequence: CASSSLTGMGGKLFF.

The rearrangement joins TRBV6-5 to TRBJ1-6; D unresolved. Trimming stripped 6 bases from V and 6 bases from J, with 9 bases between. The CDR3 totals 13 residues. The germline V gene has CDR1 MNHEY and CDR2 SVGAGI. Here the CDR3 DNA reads TGTGCCAGCAGCTCCCTAGCTAATTCACCCCTCCACTTT. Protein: CASSSLANSPLHF.

CDR3 region: CASSRPDYSQETQYF. CDR3 nucleotide sequence: TGTGCCAGCAGCCGTCCGGACTATAGCCAGGAGACCCAGTACTTC. The chain combines TRBV5-8 with TRBJ2-5; D perhaps matches TRBD2 (6 bases). CDR3 length: 15 residues. Per the germline V gene, CDR1 is SGHTS and CDR2 is YDEGEE. Trimming removed 4 bases from V and 5 bases from J, with 18 bases in between.

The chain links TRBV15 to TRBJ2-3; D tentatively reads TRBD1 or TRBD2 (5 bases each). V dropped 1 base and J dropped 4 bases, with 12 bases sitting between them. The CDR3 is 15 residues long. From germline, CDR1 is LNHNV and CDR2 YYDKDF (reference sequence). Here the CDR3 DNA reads TGTGCCACCAGCAGAGGGCAGGGACGACCAGATACGCAGTATTTT. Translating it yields CATSRGQGRPDTQYF.

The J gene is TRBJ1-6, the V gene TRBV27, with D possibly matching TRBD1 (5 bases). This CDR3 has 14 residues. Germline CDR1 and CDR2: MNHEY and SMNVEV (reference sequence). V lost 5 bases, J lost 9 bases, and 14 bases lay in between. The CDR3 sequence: CASSSWGRSSPLHF. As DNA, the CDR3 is TGTGCCAGCAGTAGCTGGGGACGAAGTTCACCCCTCCACTTT.

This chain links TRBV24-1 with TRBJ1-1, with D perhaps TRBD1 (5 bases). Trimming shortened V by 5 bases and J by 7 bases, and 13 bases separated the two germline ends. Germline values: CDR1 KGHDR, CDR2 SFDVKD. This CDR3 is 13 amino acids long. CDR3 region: CATSARDEIEAFF. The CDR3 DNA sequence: TGTGCCACCAGTGCCAGGGACGAAATTGAAGCTTTCTTT.

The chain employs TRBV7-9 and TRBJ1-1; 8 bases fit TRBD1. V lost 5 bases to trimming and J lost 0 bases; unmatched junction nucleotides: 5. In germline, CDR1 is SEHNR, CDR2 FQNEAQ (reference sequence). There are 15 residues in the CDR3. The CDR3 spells CASSLWTGMNTEAFF. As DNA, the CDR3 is TGTGCCAGCAGCCTGTGGACAGGGATGAACACTGAAGCTTTCTTT.

The DNA of the CDR3 is TGTGCCACCAGCAGAGATCCCAGGACCGGGCCCTCAAGCGGAAAACTGTTTTTT. It codes for CATSRDPRTGPSSGKLFF. The V and J genes are TRBV15 and TRBJ1-4; D unresolved. This CDR3 region has 18 residues. V was trimmed by 0 bases and J by 10 bases, leaving 24 bases between them. Germline loops: CDR1 LNHNV, CDR2 YYDKDF (reference sequence).

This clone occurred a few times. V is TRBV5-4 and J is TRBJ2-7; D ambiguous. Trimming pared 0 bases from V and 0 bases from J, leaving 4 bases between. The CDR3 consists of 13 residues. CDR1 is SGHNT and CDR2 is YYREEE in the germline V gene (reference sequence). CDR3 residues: CASSLAGSYEQYF. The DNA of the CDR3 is TGTGCCAGCAGCTTGGCAGGCTCCTACGAGCAGTACTTC.

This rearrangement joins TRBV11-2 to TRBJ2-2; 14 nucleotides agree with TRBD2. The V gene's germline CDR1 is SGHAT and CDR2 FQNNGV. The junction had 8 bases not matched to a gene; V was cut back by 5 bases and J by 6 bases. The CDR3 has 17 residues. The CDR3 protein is CASSAGLAGGGPGELFF. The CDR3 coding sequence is TGTGCCAGCAGCGCTGGACTAGCGGGAGGAGGTCCCGGGGAGCTGTTTTTT.

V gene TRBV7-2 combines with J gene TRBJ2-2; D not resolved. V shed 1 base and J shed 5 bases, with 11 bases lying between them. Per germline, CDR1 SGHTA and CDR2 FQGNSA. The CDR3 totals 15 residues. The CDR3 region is CASSLDGAVTGELFF. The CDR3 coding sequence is TGTGCCAGCAGCTTAGATGGCGCGGTAACCGGGGAGCTGTTTTTT.

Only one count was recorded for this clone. DNA of the CDR3: TGCGCCAGCAGCTTGAGACTAGCGGGCCACAATGAGCAGTTCTTC. Protein sequence: CASSLRLAGHNEQFF. V usage is TRBV5-1 and J usage is TRBJ2-1; 10 bases match TRBD2. CDR1 and CDR2 from the germline V gene are SGHRS and YFSETQ. The CDR3 covers 15 residues. The junction had 3 bases not matched to a gene; V was cut back by 1 base and J by 5 bases.

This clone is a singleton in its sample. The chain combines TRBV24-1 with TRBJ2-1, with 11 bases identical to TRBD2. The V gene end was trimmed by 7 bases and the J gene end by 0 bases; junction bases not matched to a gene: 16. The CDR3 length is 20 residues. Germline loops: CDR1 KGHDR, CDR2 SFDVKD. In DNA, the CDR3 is TGTGCCACCAGCCCCCGGATTTTTATAGCGGGAGGGAGCTCCTACAATGAGCAGTTCTTC. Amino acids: CATSPRIFIAGGSSYNEQFF.

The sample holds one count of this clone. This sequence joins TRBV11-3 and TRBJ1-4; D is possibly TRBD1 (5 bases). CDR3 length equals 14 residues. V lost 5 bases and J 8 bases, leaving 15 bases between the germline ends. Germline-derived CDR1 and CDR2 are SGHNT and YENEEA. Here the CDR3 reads CASSPPPGDEKLFF. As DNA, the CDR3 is TGTGCCAGCAGCCCACCCCCGGGGGACGAAAAACTGTTTTTT. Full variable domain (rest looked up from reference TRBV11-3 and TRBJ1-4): EAGVVQSPRYKIIEKKQPVAFWCNPISGHNTLYWYLQNLGQGPELLIRYENEEAVDDSQLPKDRFSAERLKGVDSTLKIQPAELGDSAVYLCASSPPPGDEKLFFGSGTQLSVL.

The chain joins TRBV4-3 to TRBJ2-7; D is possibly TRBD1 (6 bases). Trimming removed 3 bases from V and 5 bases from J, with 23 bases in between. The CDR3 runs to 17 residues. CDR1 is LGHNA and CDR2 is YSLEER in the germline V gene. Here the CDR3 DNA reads TGCGCCAGCAGCCAGAACCTTTTCGGGACAAGCAGCCACGAGCAGTACTTC. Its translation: CASSQNLFGTSSHEQYF.

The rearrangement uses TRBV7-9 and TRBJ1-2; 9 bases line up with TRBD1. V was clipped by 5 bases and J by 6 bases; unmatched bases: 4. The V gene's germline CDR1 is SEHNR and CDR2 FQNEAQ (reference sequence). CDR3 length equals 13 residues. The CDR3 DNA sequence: TGTGCCAGCAGCAGGGACAGGGAAGATGGCTACACCTTC. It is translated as CASSRDREDGYTF.

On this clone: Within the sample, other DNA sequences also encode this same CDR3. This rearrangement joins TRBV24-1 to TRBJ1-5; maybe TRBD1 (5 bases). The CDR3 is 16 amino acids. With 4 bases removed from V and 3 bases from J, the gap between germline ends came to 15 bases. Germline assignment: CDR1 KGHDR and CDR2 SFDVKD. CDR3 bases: TGTGCCACCAGTGACAGGACCGGGGGGTACAATCAGCCCCAGCATTTT. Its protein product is CATSDRTGGYNQPQHF.

The chain's CDR3 is CASSPGTSGLFF. CDR3 nucleotides: TGTGCCAGCAGCCCCGGGACTAGCGGCCTGTTCTTC. V is TRBV9 and J is TRBJ2-1; 11 bases fit TRBD2. Trimming at V came to 4 bases and at J to 15 bases, leaving 6 bases not matched to a gene. This CDR3 is built from 12 residues. Germline CDR1 SGDLS, CDR2 YYNGEE.

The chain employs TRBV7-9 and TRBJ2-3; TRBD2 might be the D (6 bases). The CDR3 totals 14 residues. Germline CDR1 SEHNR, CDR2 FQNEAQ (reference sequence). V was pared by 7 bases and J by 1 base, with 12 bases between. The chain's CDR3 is CASMEGRGTDTQYF. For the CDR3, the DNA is TGTGCCAGCATGGAGGGTCGGGGCACAGATACGCAGTATTTT.